The 28 T cell receptor beta chains given below trace back to one sample, sequenced in a study of regulatory T cells in long-lasting Graves disease. CDR3-region Arm-PCR and iRepertoire HTBI primers produced the TCR beta libraries. Using its own MiXCR run on the multiplex PCR reads, TCRdb lists one record per CDR3 protein. This sample has under 300,000 distinct CDR3 sequences, with around 19% found just once. Sample time point: newly diagnosed GD, antithyroid drugs for less than 3 months. Extracted RNA from PBMCs served as the source of the TCR library. The sequenced sample was peripheral blood mononuclear cells (PBMCs), obtained at new diagnosis, from a patient treated with antithyroid drugs. All receptors derive from a female donor with Graves disease.

This clonotype was counted ten times or more. The chain recombines TRBV5-1 with TRBJ1-1, with TRBD1 identical over 7 bases. Germline loops: CDR1 SGHRS, CDR2 YFSETQ. Germline trimming cut 4 bases from V and 0 bases from J; bases unmatched to any gene: 12. This CDR3 is built from 17 residues. CDR3: CASSPLTGVSMNTEAFF. The CDR3, as DNA: TGCGCCAGCAGCCCACTAACAGGGGTTTCCATGAACACTGAAGCTTTCTTT.

At least ten counts were recorded for this clonotype. This chain links TRBV7-3 with TRBJ2-3; 8 bases match TRBD1. The CDR3 runs to 15 residues. J lost 5 bases, V lost 6 bases, and 10 bases had no gene match. Per the germline V gene, CDR1 is SGHTA and CDR2 is FQGTGA. CDR3 residues: CASSLRGLVGDTQYF. CDR3 DNA: TGTGCCAGCAGTCTCAGGGGGCTAGTTGGAGATACGCAGTATTTT.

The CDR3 DNA is TGTGCCAGCACCGACCCAGCGGGAGTAACACACGAGCAGTACTTC. Translating gives CASTDPAGVTHEQYF. The chain has TRBV6-1 and TRBJ2-7, with 8 bases fitting TRBD2. This CDR3 is 15 amino acids long. The germline V gene encodes CDR1 MNHNS and CDR2 SASEGT. V dropped 7 bases and J dropped 5; count of bases not matched to a gene: 13.

Many counts were recorded for this clonotype. A junction boundary mismatches the germline segment, possibly from a read error. V usage is TRBV5-1 and J usage is TRBJ2-7; D call uncertain. The germline V gene has CDR1 SGHRS and CDR2 YFSETQ. The CDR3 runs 15 residues. The CDR3 coding sequence is TGTGCCAGCAGCCCCGGGTTACCTTTCTCCTACGAGCAGTACTTC. Translating gives CASSPGLPFSYEQYF.

V is TRBV19 and J is TRBJ1-6; 9 bases agree with TRBD1. After removal of 5 bases from V and 11 bases from J, the junction contained 7 bases not matched to a gene. Germline V gives CDR1 LNHDA, CDR2 SQIVND (reference sequence). The CDR3 has 14 residues. Here the CDR3 reads CASSPGQGFPPLHF. The DNA for the CDR3 is TGTGCCAGTAGTCCGGGACAGGGTTTTCCACCCCTCCACTTT.

In its sample, this clonotype was seen many times. The chain carries TRBV4-3 and TRBJ1-3; D remains unclear. The V and J ends lost 0 bases and 6 bases respectively, with 12 bases between them. Germline CDR1 and CDR2: LGHNA and YSLEER. The CDR3 runs 15 residues. CDR3 residues: CASSQDPSGQNTIYF. The CDR3 DNA sequence: TGCGCCAGCAGCCAAGATCCTTCCGGCCAAAACACCATATATTTT.

In this sample, this clonotype turned up many times. This chain connects TRBV30 to TRBJ1-6, with a tentative D call TRBD1 (5 bases). Germline V gene lookup returns CDR1 GTSNPN and CDR2 SVGIG (reference sequence). The ends were cut back, 5 bases at V and 7 bases at J, with 9 bases in the middle. The CDR3 runs to 12 residues. The CDR3 sequence: CAWAWGNSPLHF. CDR3 nucleotide sequence: TGTGCCTGGGCGTGGGGCAATTCACCCCTCCACTTT. Supplemented by reference TRBV30 and TRBJ1-6, the full variable domain reads SQTIHQWPATLVQPVGSPLSLECTVEGTSNPNLYWYRQAAGRGLQLLFYSVGIGQISSEVPQNLSASRPQDRQFILSSKKLLLSDSGFYLCAWAWGNSPLHFGNGTRLTVT.

Many counts were recorded for this clonotype. The chain has TRBV7-9 and TRBJ1-2; no reliable D call. CDR3 length: 16 residues. Germline V lookup: CDR1 SEHNR, CDR2 FQNEAQ (reference sequence). V lost 2 bases, J lost 4 bases, and 17 bases lay in between. The CDR3 spells CASSLTPLAPRYGYTF. DNA for the CDR3: TGTGCCAGCAGCTTAACCCCCCTCGCCCCACGCTATGGCTACACCTTC.

Worth noting for this clonotype: The germline gene is not matched at one end of the junction; a read error may be the cause. This chain connects TRBV7-9 to TRBJ1-1; no reliable D call. CDR3 length: 13 residues. Germline V gives CDR1 SEHNR, CDR2 FQNEAQ (reference sequence). The CDR3 nucleotides are TGTGTCAGCAGCTTAGCGGCAGACTATGAAGCTTTCTTT. It yields the protein CVSSLAADYEAFF.

In its sample, this clonotype was seen a few times. This rearrangement joins TRBV20-1 to TRBJ1-1; the D gene is possibly TRBD1 (6 bases). CDR1 and CDR2 from the germline V gene are DFQATT and SNEGSKA (reference sequence). V lost 3 bases and J lost 2, with 13 bases in between. The CDR3 spans 14 residues. CDR3 in amino acids: CSARGGGFNTEAFF. In DNA form, the CDR3 reads TGCAGTGCTAGGGGGGGGGGCTTTAACACTGAAGCTTTCTTT.

This clonotype was found many times. V is TRBV6-2 or TRBV6-3 and J is TRBJ1-5, with 7 nucleotides matching TRBD1. This CDR3 has 17 amino acids. CDR1 is MNHEY and CDR2 is SVGEGT in the germline V gene. Unmatched junction bases numbered 6, after V lost 1 base and J lost 0 bases. CDR3 in amino acids: CASSYWAGGGSNQPQHF. CDR3 nucleotide sequence: TGTGCCAGCAGTTACTGGGCAGGGGGGGGTAGCAATCAGCCCCAGCATTTT.

This clonotype appeared many times. V is TRBV7-2 and J is TRBJ2-3; no clear D. Germline CDR1 SGHTA, CDR2 FQGNSA. V was cut by 6 bases and J by 2 bases, with 12 bases left in between. The CDR3 totals 14 residues. The CDR3 loop reads CASSSPSITDTQYF. DNA for the CDR3: TGTGCCAGCAGTTCTCCCTCTATCACAGATACGCAGTATTTT.

This clonotype was counted at least ten times. This chain joins TRBV20-1 and TRBJ2-7; D is perhaps TRBD1 (5 bases). Germline V CDR1 and CDR2: DFQATT, SNEGSKA (reference sequence). Deletions cut 1 base from V and 1 base from J, with 11 bases between. This CDR3 contains 14 residues. CDR3: CSARADTSSYEQYF. DNA of the CDR3: TGCAGTGCTAGAGCGGACACGAGTTCCTACGAGCAGTACTTC.

This clonotype was detected ten times or more. V usage is TRBV29-1 and J usage is TRBJ2-3; maybe TRBD1 (6 bases). The length of the CDR3 is 12 residues. Trimming removed 7 bases at V and 4 bases at J, with 12 bases between. Germline V gene sequence: CDR1 SQVTM, CDR2 ANQGSEA. The CDR3 sequence: CSARSGADTQYF. DNA of the CDR3: TGCAGCGCCCGGTCAGGGGCAGATACGCAGTATTTT.

This clonotype occurred many times. The J gene is TRBJ2-7, the V gene TRBV9; TRBD2 matches 9 bases. The CDR3 totals 15 residues. V dropped 3 bases and J dropped 5; count of bases not matched to a gene: 9. Germline V gene lookup returns CDR1 SGDLS and CDR2 YYNGEE. In nucleotides, the CDR3 is TGTGCCAGCAGCGCCAATAGCGGGAGCTACGACGAGCAGTACTTC. Translated: CASSANSGSYDEQYF.

This clonotype was seen ten or more times. V and J are TRBV9 and TRBJ2-7, with a weak D call TRBD1 (7 bases). Trimming took off 0 bases at V and 6 bases at J, with 13 bases between the two ends. This CDR3 has 14 residues. CDR1 is SGDLS, CDR2 YYNGEE, per germline. The DNA for the CDR3 is TGTGCCAGCAGCGTAGGAGCAGGGGGGCGCGAGCAGTACTTC. This gives the protein CASSVGAGGREQYF.

This clonotype was seen ten or more times. J is TRBJ2-7 and V is TRBV2, with 8 bases matching TRBD2. This CDR3 spans 15 amino acids. From germline, CDR1 is SNHLY and CDR2 FYNNEI. Trimming cost V 3 bases and J 9 bases; bases outside gene matches: 13. The CDR3 DNA follows: TGTGCCAGCAGTGACCCGATAGCGGGATCTTACTCGCAGTACTTC. This sequence encodes CASSDPIAGSYSQYF.

Ten or more counts support this clonotype. The rearrangement uses TRBV15 and TRBJ2-7; D may be TRBD1 (6 bases). The CDR3 is 16 amino acids. Trimming removed 1 base from V and 2 bases from J, with 15 bases in between. In germline, CDR1 is LNHNV, CDR2 YYDKDF (reference sequence). CDR3 coding DNA: TGTGCCACCAGCAGAGGAGTGGACAGTCTCACCTACGAGCAGTACTTC. It encodes CATSRGVDSLTYEQYF.

This clonotype was detected many times. The chain couples TRBV9 to TRBJ2-5; D gene ambiguous. The V and J ends lost 1 base and 2 bases respectively, with 6 bases between them. Germline V lookup: CDR1 SGDLS, CDR2 YYNGEE. This CDR3 has 13 residues. The CDR3 region is CASSVWGQETQYF. CDR3 nucleotide sequence: TGTGCCAGCAGCGTATGGGGACAAGAGACCCAGTACTTC.

This clonotype was observed at least ten times. The rearrangement links TRBV7-9 to TRBJ1-1; weak D call: TRBD1 (5 bases). This CDR3 has 17 amino acids. Looked up from germline, CDR1 is SEHNR and CDR2 is FQNEAQ (reference sequence). The V gene lost 5 bases and the J gene lost 2 bases, with 21 bases spanning the gap. CDR3 DNA: TGTGCCAGCAGCCTAAAGTACGGGGGAGGTCTCAACACTGAAGCTTTCTTT. Translated: CASSLKYGGGLNTEAFF.

As concerns this clonotype: This clone may be a read error of a much larger clone one base away. The CDR3 does not close with the conserved phenylalanine or tryptophan, likely indicating a read error. This chain joins TRBV28 and TRBJ1-2; 7 bases align to TRBD1. V lost 2 bases to trimming and J lost 4 bases; unmatched junction nucleotides: 13. CDR1 and CDR2 (germline): MDHEN, SYDVKM. The CDR3 loop spans 17 amino acids. The CDR3 bases are TGTGCCAGCAGTTTAGGGGGACAGACTTTAATGGGCTATGGCTACACCCTC. Translated, it gives CASSLGGQTLMGYGYTL.

This clonotype was detected many times. An end of the junction does not agree with germline; a read error may underlie this. The V and J genes are TRBV7-3 and TRBJ2-6; D remains ambiguous. The CDR3 is made up of 14 amino acids. CDR1 is SGHTA and CDR2 is FQGTGA in the germline V gene. This CDR3 is CANSRNSGANVLTF. CDR3 DNA sequence: TGTGCCAACAGCCGCAACTCCGGGGCCAACGTCCTGACTTTC.

The sample holds many counts of this clonotype. This chain joins TRBV27 and TRBJ1-2; 9 nucleotides agree with TRBD1. Losses at the gene ends were 6 bases for V and 4 bases for J; bases not matched to a gene: 9. The CDR3 consists of 15 residues. The germline gives CDR1 MNHEY, CDR2 SMNVEV (reference sequence). CDR3 residues: CASSEGQGTLYGYTF. The CDR3 nucleotides are TGTGCCAGCAGCGAGGGACAGGGAACTCTCTATGGCTACACCTTC.

Ten or more counts support this clonotype. The chain recombines TRBV7-2 with TRBJ2-3; D remains ambiguous. The CDR3 covers 14 residues. Germline assignment: CDR1 SGHTA and CDR2 FQGNSA. Between the trimmed V and J ends, which lost 1 base and 3 bases, there was a span of 8 bases. CDR3 DNA: TGTGCCAGCAGCTTAGTCCCTCGGACAGATACGCAGTATTTT. This gives the protein CASSLVPRTDTQYF. Variable domain in full (rest from reference TRBV7-2 and TRBJ2-3): GAGVSQSPSNKVTEKGKDVELRCDPISGHTALYWYRQSLGQGLEFLIYFQGNSAPDKSGLPSDRFSAERTGGSVSTLTIQRTQQEDSAVYLCASSLVPRTDTQYFGPGTRLTVL.

In the case of this clonotype: Only one base separates this from a far larger clonotype, so it likely reflects a read error. It is likely a read error, because the conserved phenylalanine at the end of the CDR3 is missing. V is TRBV11-3 and J is TRBJ1-1, with D unresolved. The V and J ends lost 5 bases and 4 bases respectively, with 17 bases between them. The CDR3 length is 15 residues. CDR1 and CDR2 from the germline V gene are SGHNT and YENEEA. CDR3 residues: CASSEAGMLGTEAFV. The CDR3 DNA follows: TGTGCCAGCAGCGAAGCGGGGATGTTAGGCACTGAAGCTTTCGTT.

This clonotype was detected many times. The chain recombines TRBV27 with TRBJ1-1; 9 bases match TRBD1. V dropped 6 bases and J dropped 5; count of bases not matched to a gene: 7. Germline values: CDR1 MNHEY, CDR2 SMNVEV (reference sequence). The CDR3 loop spans 14 amino acids. This CDR3 reads CASSHRTGETEAFF. Written as DNA, the CDR3 is TGTGCCAGCAGCCATAGGACAGGGGAGACTGAAGCTTTCTTT.

This clonotype was observed a few times. The chain recombines TRBV9 with TRBJ2-7; 11 bases fit TRBD2. There are 14 residues in the CDR3. The V gene's germline CDR1 is SGDLS and CDR2 YYNGEE. Unmatched junction bases numbered 6, after V lost 6 bases and J lost 4 bases. DNA of the CDR3: TGTGCCAGCAACGGTAGCGGGAGGGCTTACGAGCAGTACTTC. This encodes CASNGSGRAYEQYF.

This clonotype was found many times. The rearrangement joins TRBV2 to TRBJ1-2; D not certain. This CDR3 comprises 12 residues. V lost 3 bases to trimming and J lost 4 bases, with 6 bases between them. CDR1 is SNHLY and CDR2 is FYNNEI in the germline V gene. The CDR3 loop reads CASSDHSYGYTF. In nucleotides, the CDR3 is TGTGCCAGCAGTGACCACAGCTATGGCTACACCTTC.